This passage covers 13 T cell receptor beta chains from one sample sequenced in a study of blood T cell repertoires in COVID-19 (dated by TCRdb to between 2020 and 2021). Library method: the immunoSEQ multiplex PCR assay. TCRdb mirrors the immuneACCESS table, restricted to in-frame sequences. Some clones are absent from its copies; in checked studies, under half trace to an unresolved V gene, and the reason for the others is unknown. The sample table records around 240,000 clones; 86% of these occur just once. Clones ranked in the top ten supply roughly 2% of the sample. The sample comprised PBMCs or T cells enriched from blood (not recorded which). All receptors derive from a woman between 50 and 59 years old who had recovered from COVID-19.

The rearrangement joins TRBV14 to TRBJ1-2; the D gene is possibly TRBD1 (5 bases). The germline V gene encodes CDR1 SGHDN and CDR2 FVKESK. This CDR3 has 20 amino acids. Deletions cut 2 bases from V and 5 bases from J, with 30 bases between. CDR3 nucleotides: TGTGCCAGCAGCCAACTGTCGGCAGGGTTCAGAGCGCGGAATCAATATGGCTACACCTTC. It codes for CASSQLSAGFRARNQYGYTF.

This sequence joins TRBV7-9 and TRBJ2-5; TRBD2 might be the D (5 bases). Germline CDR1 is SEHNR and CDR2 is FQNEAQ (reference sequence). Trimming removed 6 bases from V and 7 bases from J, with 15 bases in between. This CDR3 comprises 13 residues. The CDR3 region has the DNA TGTGCCAGCAGTACCGGGGTCACGCGGACCCAGTACTTC. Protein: CASSTGVTRTQYF.

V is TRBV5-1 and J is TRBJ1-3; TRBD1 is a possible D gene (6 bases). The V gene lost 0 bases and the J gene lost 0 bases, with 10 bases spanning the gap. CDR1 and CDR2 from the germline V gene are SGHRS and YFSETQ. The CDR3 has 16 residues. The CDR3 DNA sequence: TGCGCCAGCAGCTTGGCAACAGGGAGCTCTGGAAACACCATATATTTT. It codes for CASSLATGSSGNTIYF.

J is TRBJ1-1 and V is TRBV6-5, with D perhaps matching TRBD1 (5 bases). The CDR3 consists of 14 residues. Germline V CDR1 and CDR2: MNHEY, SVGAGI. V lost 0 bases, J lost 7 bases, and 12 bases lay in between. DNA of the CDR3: TGTGCCAGCAGTTACTCGGGGGGGTCCATTGAAGCTTTCTTT. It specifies CASSYSGGSIEAFF.

The CDR3 DNA is TGTGCCAGTACCTGGCAGGGGAATTCACCCCTCCACTTT. Its protein is CASTWQGNSPLHF. The rearrangement joins TRBV19 to TRBJ1-6, with a possible D match to TRBD1 (6 bases). Looked up from germline, CDR1 is LNHDA and CDR2 is SQIVND (reference sequence). Trimming pared 7 bases from V and 7 bases from J, leaving 11 bases between. This CDR3 comprises 13 residues. The full variable domain, in which reference TRBV19 and TRBJ1-6 provide the parts outside the CDR3, is DGGITQSPKYLFRKEGQNVTLSCEQNLNHDAMYWYRQDPGQGLRLIYYSQIVNDFQKGDIAEGYSVSREKKESFPLTVTSAQKNPTAFYLCASTWQGNSPLHFGNGTRLTVT.

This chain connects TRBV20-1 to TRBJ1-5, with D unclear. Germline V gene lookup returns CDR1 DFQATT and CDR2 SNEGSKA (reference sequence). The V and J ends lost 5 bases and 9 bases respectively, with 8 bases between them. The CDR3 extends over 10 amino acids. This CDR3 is CSAGAGPQHF. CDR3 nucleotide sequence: TGCAGTGCTGGAGCGGGGCCCCAGCATTTT.

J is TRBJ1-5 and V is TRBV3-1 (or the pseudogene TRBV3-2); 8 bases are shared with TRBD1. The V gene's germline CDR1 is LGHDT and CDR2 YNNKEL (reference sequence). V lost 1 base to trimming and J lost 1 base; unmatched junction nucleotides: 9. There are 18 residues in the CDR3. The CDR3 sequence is CASSQGFFRQGSNQPQHF. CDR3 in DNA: TGTGCCAGCAGCCAAGGATTTTTTCGACAGGGGAGCAATCAGCCCCAGCATTTT.

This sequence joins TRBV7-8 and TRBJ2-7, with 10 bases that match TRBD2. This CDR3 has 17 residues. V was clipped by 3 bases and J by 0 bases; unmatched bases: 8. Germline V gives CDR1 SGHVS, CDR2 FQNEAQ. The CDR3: CASSFSTGLAASYEQYF. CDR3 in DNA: TGTGCCAGCAGCTTCTCCACCGGACTAGCGGCCTCCTACGAGCAGTACTTC.

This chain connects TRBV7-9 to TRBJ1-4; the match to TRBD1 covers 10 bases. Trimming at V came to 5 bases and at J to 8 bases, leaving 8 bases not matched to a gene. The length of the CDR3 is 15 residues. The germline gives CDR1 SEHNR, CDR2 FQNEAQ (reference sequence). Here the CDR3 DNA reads TGTGCCAGCAGCCCCGGGACAGGGGAGGTCGAAAAACTGTTTTTT. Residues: CASSPGTGEVEKLFF. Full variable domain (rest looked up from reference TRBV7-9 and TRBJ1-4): DTGVSQNPRHKITKRGQNVTFRCDPISEHNRLYWYRQTLGQGPEFLTYFQNEAQLEKSRLLSDRFSAERPKGSFSTLEIQRTEQGDSAMYLCASSPGTGEVEKLFFGSGTQLSVL.

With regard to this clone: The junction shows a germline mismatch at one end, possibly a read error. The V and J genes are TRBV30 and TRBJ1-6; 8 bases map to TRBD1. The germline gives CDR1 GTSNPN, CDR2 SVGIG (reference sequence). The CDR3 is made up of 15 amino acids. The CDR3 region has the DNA TGTGCCTGGAGTGCGAAGACAGGGGTACTGGGCTCATCGATCTTT. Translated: CAWSAKTGVLGSSIF. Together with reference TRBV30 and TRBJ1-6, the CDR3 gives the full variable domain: SQTIHQWPATLVQPVGSPLSLECTVEGTSNPNLYWYRQAAGRGLQLLFYSVGIGQISSEVPQNLSASRPQDRQFILSSKKLLLSDSGFYLCAWSAKTGVLGSSIFGNGTRLTVT.

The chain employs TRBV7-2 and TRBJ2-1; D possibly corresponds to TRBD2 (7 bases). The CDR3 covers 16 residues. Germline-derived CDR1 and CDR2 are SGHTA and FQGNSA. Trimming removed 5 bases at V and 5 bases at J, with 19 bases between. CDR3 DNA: TGTGCCAGCAGCGTTTCCCTCCGGGGGGACAACAATGAGCAGTTCTTC. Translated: CASSVSLRGDNNEQFF.

CDR3 DNA sequence: TGTGCCAGCAGCCCCTCACATAAGGGGAATTCACCCCTCCACTTT. Residues: CASSPSHKGNSPLHF. The rearrangement joins TRBV5-4 to TRBJ1-6; a possible D gene is TRBD1 (5 bases). This CDR3 comprises 15 residues. V was shortened by 4 bases and J by 7 bases, with 15 bases between the two germline ends. Per the germline V gene, CDR1 is SGHNT and CDR2 is YYREEE (reference sequence). Full variable domain (rest looked up from reference TRBV5-4 and TRBJ1-6): ETGVTQSPTHLIKTRGQQVTLRCSSQSGHNTVSWYQQALGQGPQFIFQYYREEENGRGNFPPRFSGLQFPNYSSELNVNALELDDSALYLCASSPSHKGNSPLHFGNGTRLTVT.

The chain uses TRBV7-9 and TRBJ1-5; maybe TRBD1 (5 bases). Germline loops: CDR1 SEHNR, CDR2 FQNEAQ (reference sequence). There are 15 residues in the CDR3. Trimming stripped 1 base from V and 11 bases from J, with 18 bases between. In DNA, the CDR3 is TGTGCCAGCAGCTTAGGGGCGGGGCCGCCCACGGCCCAGCATTTT. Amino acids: CASSLGAGPPTAQHF.